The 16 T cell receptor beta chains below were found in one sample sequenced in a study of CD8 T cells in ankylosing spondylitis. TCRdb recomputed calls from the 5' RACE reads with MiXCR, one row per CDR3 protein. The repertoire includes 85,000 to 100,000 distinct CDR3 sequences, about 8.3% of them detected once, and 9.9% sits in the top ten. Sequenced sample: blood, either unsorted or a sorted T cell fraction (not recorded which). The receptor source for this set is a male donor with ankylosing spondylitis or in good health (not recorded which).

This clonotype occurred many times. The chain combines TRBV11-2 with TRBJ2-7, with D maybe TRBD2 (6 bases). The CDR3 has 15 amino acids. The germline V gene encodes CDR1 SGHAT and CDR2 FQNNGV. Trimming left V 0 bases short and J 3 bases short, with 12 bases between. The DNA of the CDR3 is TGTGCCAGCAGCTTAGAGATAGCGGAAATCTACGAGCAGTACTTC. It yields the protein CASSLEIAEIYEQYF.

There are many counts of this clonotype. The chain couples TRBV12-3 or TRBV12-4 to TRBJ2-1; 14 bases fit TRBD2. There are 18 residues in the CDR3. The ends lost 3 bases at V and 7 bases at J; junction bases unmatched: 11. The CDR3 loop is CASSLRRWTSGRTNEQFF. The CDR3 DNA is TGTGCCAGCAGTTTGAGACGCTGGACTAGCGGGAGGACTAATGAGCAGTTCTTC.

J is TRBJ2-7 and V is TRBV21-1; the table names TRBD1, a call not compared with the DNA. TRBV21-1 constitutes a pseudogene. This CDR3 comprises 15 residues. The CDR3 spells CASSKAGRGPDEQYF. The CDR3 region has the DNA TGTGCCAGCAGCAAAGCCGGCAGGGGGCCTGACGAGCAGTACTTC.

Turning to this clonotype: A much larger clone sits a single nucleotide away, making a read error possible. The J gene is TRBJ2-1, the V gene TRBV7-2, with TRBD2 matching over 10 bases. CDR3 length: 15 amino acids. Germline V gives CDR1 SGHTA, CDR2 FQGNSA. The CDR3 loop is CVSIPLAGEYNEQFF. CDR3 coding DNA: TGTGTCAGCATCCCCCTAGCGGGAGAATATAATGAGCAGTTCTTC. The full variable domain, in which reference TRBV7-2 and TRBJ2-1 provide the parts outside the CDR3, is GAGVSQSPSNKVTEKGKDVELRCDPISGHTALYWYRQSLGQGLEFLIYFQGNSAPDKSGLPSDRFSAERTGGSVSTLTIQRTQQEDSAVYLCVSIPLAGEYNEQFFGPGTRLTVL.

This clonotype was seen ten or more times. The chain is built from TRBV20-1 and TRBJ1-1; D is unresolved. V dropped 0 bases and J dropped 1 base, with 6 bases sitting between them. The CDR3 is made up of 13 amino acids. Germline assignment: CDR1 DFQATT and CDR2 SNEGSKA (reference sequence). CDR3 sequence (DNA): TGCAGTGCTAGAGATTCAGGGAACACTGAAGCTTTCTTT. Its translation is CSARDSGNTEAFF.

The CDR3 DNA is TGCAGTGGGGGAGCGGACCTGAACACTGAAGCTTTCTTT. Translation: CSGGADLNTEAFF. The chain employs TRBV20-1 and TRBJ1-1, with D unclear. CDR1 is DFQATT and CDR2 is SNEGSKA in the germline V gene (reference sequence). This CDR3 comprises 13 residues. The V end lost 7 bases, the J end lost 0 bases, and 12 bases lay between the germline ends.

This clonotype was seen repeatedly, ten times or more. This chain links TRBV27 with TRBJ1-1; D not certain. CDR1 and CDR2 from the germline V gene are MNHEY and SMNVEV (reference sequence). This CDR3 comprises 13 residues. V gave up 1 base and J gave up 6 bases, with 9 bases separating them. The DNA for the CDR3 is TGTGCCAGCAGTTTATGGGGTTCCGCTGAAGCTTTCTTT. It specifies CASSLWGSAEAFF.

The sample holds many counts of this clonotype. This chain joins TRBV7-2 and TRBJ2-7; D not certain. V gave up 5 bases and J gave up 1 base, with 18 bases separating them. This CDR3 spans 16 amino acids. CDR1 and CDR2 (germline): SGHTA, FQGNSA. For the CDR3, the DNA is TGTGCCAGCAGCCCCACGGCGGTCGGACGGTCCTACGAGCAGTACTTC. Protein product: CASSPTAVGRSYEQYF. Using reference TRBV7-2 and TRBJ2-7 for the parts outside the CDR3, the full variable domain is GAGVSQSPSNKVTEKGKDVELRCDPISGHTALYWYRQSLGQGLEFLIYFQGNSAPDKSGLPSDRFSAERTGGSVSTLTIQRTQQEDSAVYLCASSPTAVGRSYEQYFGPGTRLTVT.

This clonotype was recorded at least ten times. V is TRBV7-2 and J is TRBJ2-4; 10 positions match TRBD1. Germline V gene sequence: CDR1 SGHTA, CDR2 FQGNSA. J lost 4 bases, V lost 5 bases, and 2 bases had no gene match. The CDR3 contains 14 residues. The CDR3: CASSPDRGKNIQYF. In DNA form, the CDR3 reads TGTGCCAGCAGCCCGGACAGGGGGAAAAACATTCAGTACTTC.

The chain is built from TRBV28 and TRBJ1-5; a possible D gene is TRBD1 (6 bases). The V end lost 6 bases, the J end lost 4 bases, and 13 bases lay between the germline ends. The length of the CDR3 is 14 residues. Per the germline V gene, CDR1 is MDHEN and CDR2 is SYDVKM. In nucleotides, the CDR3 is TGTGCCAGCAGGGGACCCCAGGGGAATCAGCCCCAGCATTTT. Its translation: CASRGPQGNQPQHF.

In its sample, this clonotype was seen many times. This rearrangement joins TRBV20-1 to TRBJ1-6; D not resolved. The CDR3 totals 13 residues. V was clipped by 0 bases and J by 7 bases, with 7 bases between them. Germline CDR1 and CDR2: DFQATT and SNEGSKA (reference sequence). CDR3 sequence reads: CSARDFGNSPLHF. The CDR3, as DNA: TGCAGTGCTAGAGATTTCGGAAATTCACCCCTCCACTTT.

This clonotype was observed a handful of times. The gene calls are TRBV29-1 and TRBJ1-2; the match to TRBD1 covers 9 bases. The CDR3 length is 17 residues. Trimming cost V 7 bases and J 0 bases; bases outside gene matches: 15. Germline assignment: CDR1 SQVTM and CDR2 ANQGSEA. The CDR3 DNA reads TGCAGCGGACTAAGTTTTACGGACAGGGGAGCTAACTATGGCTACACCTTC. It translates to CSGLSFTDRGANYGYTF.

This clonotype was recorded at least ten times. As DNA, the CDR3 is TGTGCCAGCAGTTGGAACCTTGTCACCGGGGAGCTGTTTTTT. This encodes CASSWNLVTGELFF. V gene TRBV2 combines with J gene TRBJ2-2; no definite D call. Trimming shortened V by 5 bases and J by 4 bases, and 11 bases separated the two germline ends. Germline lookup yields CDR1 SNHLY and CDR2 FYNNEI. The CDR3 extends over 14 amino acids.

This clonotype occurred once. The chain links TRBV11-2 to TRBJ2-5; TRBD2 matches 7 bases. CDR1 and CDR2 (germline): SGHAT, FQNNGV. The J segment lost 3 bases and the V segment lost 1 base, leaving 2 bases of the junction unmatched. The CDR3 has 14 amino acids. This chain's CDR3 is CASSLGTREETQYF. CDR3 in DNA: TGTGCCAGCAGCTTAGGGACTAGAGAAGAGACCCAGTACTTC.

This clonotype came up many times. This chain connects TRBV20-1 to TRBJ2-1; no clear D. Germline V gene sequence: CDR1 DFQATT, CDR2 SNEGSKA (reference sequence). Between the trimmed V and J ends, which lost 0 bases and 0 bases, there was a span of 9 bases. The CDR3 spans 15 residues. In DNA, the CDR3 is TGCAGTGCTAGAGATGTAAGGAGCTCCTACAATGAGCAGTTCTTC. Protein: CSARDVRSSYNEQFF.

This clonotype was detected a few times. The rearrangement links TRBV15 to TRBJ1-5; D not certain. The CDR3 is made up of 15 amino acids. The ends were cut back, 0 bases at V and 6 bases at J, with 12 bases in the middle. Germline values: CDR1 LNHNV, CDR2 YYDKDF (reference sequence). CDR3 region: CATSREAGGRQPQHF. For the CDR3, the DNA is TGTGCCACCAGCAGAGAGGCAGGTGGGCGTCAGCCCCAGCATTTT. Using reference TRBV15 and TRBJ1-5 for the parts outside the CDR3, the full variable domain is DAMVIQNPRYQVTQFGKPVTLSCSQTLNHNVMYWYQQKSSQAPKLLFHYYDKDFNNEADTPDNFQSRRPNTSFCFLDIRSPGLGDTAMYLCATSREAGGRQPQHFGDGTRLSIL.